Reported below is one TCR beta chain. The antigen remains unidentified. TCRdb re-called the 5' RACE reads and gives one entry per CDR3 protein, without DNA. The sample data list hundreds of thousands of distinct CDR3 sequences. CDR1 is KGHSH and CDR2 is LQKENI in the germline V gene. CDR3 length equals 16 residues. The data belong to a study of T cells expressing NK-cell markers. Study-level background: Beta-chain profiling covered CD3+CD56+NKG2C+, CD3+CD56+NKG2C- and CD3+CD56-NKG2C+ sorted subsets. Notes on the study in general: Dominant NKG2C+ clonotypes were found to form about 1.0-7.0% of CD8+ T cells in six donors.

This sequence was found in a man aged 18-69 years in good health. The chain carries TRBV18 and TRBJ1-2. The specimen sequenced was blood T cells: a sorted CD56 or NKG2C T cell subset, CD4+ or CD8+ T cells, or bulk PBMC T cells (not recorded which). CDR3 region: CASSPTHSSVVYGYTF.